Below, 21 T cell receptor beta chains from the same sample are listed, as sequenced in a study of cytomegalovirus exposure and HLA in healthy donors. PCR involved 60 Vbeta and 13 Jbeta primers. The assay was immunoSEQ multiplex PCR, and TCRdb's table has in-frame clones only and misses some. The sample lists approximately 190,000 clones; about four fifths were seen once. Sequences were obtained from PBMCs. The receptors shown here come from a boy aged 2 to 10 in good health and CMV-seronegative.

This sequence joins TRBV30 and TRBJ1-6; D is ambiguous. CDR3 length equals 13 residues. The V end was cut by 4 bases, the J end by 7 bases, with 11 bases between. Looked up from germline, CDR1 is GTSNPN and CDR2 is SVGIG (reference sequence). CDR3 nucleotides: TGTGCCTGGACCAGGCCCGGAAATTCACCCCTCCACTTT. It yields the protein CAWTRPGNSPLHF.

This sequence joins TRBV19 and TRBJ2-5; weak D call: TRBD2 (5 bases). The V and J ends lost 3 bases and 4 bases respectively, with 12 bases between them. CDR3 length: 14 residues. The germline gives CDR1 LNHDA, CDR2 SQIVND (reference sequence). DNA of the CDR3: TGTGCCAGTAGTATTCGGAGGCCCCCAGAGACCCAGTACTTC. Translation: CASSIRRPPETQYF.

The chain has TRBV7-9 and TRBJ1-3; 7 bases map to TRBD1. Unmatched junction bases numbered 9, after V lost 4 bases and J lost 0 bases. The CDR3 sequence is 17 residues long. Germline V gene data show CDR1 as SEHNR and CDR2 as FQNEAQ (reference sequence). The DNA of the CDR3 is TGTGCCAGCAGCTCCTTGGGACAGCTTATCTCTGGAAACACCATATATTTT. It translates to CASSSLGQLISGNTIYF.

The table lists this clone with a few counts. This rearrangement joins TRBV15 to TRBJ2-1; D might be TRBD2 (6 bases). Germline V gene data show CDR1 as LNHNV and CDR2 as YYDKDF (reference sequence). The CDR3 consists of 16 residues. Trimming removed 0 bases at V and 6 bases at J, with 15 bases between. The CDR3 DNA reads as TGTGCCACCAGCAGAGATTTGGAGGGGTCGGGCAATGAGCAGTTCTTC. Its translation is CATSRDLEGSGNEQFF.

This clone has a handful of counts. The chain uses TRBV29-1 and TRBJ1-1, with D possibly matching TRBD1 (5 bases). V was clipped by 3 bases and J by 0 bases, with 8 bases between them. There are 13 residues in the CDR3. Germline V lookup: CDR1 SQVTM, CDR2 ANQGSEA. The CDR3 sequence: CSVEGHLNTEAFF. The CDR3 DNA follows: TGCAGCGTTGAGGGGCACCTGAACACTGAAGCTTTCTTT.

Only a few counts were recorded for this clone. The CDR3 reads CSVEGGTEAFF. CDR3 DNA: TGCAGCGTTGAGGGGGGGACTGAAGCTTTCTTT. V and J are TRBV29-1 and TRBJ1-1; possible D gene TRBD1, 5 bases. Germline V gene sequence: CDR1 SQVTM, CDR2 ANQGSEA. V dropped 3 bases and J dropped 5 bases, with 7 bases sitting between them. The CDR3 is made up of 11 amino acids.

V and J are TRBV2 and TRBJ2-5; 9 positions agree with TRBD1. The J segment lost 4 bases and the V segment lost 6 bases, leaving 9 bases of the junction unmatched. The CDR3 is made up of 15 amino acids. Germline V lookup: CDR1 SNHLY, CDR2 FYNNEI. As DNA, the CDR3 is TGTGCCAGCAGGGCACAGGGGGCAGATGGAGAGACCCAGTACTTC. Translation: CASRAQGADGETQYF.

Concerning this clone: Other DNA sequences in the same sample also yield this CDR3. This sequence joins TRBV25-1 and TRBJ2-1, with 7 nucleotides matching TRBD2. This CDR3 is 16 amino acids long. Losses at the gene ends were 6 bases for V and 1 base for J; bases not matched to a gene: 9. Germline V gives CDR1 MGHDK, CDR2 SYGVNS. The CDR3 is CASSDSLAVSYNEQFF. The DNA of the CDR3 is TGTGCCAGCAGCGACTCCCTAGCGGTTTCCTACAATGAGCAGTTCTTC.

CDR3 coding DNA: TGTGCCAGTATCAAAGGACAGGGCGGAGAACGCGATTACTATGGCTACACCTTC. Protein sequence: CASIKGQGGERDYYGYTF. This chain joins TRBV19 and TRBJ1-2; TRBD1 aligns across 8 bases. The J segment lost 3 bases and the V segment lost 7 bases, leaving 19 bases of the junction unmatched. The CDR3 consists of 18 residues. Germline assignment: CDR1 LNHDA and CDR2 SQIVND (reference sequence). Combining the CDR3 with reference TRBV19 and TRBJ1-2 gives the whole variable domain DGGITQSPKYLFRKEGQNVTLSCEQNLNHDAMYWYRQDPGQGLRLIYYSQIVNDFQKGDIAEGYSVSREKKESFPLTVTSAQKNPTAFYLCASIKGQGGERDYYGYTFGSGTRLTVV.

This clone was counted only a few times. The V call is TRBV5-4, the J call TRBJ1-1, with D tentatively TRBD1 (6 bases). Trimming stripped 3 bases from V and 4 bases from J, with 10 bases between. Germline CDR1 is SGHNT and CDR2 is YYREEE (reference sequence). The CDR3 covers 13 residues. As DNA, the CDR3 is TGTGCCAGCAGCTCTAAAGGGGGCACTGAAGCTTTCTTT. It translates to CASSSKGGTEAFF.

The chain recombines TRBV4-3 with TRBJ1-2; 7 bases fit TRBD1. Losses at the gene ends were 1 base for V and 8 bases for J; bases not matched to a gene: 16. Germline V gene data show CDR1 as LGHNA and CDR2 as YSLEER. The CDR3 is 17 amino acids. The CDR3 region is CASSQGRPVQGGEGYTF. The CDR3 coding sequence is TGCGCCAGCAGCCAAGGACGGCCCGTTCAGGGGGGAGAGGGCTACACCTTC.

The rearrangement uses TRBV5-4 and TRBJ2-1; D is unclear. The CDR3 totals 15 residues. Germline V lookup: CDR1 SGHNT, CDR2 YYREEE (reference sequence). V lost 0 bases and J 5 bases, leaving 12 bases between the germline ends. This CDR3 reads CASSLAARLNNEQFF. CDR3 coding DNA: TGTGCCAGCAGCTTGGCCGCGCGGCTGAACAATGAGCAGTTCTTC.

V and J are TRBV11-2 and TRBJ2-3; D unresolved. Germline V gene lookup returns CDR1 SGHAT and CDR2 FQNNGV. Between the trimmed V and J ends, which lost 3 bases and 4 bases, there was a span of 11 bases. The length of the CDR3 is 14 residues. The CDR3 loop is CASSFPGVPDTQYF. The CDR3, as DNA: TGTGCCAGCAGCTTTCCTGGAGTCCCAGATACGCAGTATTTT.

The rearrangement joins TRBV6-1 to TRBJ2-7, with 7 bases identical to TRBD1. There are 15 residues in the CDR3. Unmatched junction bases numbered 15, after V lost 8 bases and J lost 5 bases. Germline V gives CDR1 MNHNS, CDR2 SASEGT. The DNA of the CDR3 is TGTGCCAGCCTACTTTGGGCCCGAGGGGGCCACGAGCAGTACTTC. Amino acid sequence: CASLLWARGGHEQYF.

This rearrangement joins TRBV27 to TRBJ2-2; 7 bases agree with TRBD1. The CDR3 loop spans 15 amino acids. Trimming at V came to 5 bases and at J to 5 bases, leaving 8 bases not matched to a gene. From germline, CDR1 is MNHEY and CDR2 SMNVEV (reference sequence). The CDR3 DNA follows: TGTGCCAGCAGTGAGGTACGGGGACAGACCGGGGAGCTGTTTTTT. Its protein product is CASSEVRGQTGELFF.

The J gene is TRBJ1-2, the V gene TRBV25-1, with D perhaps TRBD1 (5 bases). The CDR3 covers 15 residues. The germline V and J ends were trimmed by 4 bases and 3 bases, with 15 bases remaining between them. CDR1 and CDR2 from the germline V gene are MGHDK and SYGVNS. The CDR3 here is CASSANRLAHYGYTF. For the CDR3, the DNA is TGTGCCAGCAGTGCGAACAGGCTTGCCCACTATGGCTACACCTTC.

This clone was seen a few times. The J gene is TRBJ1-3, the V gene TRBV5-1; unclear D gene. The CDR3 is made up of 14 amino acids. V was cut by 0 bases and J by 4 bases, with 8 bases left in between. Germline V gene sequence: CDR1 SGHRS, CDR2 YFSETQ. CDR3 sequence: CASSLGGAGNTIYF. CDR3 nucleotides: TGCGCCAGCAGCTTGGGGGGAGCGGGAAACACCATATATTTT.

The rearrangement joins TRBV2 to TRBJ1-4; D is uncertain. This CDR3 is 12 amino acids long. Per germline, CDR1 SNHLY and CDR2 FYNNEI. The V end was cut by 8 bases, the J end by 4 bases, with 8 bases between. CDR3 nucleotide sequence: TGTGCCAGCGGCCCTTATAATGAAAAACTGTTTTTT. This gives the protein CASGPYNEKLFF.

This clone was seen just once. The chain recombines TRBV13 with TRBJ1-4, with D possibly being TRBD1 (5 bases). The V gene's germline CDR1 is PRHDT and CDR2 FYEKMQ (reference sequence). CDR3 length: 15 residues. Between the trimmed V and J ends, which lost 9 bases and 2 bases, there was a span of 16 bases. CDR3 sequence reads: CASSQGTSTNEKLFF. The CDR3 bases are TGTGCCAGTAGTCAGGGAACTTCTACTAATGAAAAACTGTTTTTT.

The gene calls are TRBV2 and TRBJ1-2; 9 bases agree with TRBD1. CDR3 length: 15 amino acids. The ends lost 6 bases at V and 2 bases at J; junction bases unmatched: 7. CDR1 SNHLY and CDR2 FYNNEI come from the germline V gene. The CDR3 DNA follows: TGTGCCAGCAGGGACGGACAGGGGCCCAACTATGGCTACACCTTC. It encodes CASRDGQGPNYGYTF.

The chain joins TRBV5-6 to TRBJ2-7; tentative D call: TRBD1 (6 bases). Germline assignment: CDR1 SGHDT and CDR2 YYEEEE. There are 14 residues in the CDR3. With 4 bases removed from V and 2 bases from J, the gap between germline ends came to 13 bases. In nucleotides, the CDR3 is TGTGCCAGCAGCACCGGGGACATGGCCTACGAGCAGTACTTC. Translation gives CASSTGDMAYEQYF.